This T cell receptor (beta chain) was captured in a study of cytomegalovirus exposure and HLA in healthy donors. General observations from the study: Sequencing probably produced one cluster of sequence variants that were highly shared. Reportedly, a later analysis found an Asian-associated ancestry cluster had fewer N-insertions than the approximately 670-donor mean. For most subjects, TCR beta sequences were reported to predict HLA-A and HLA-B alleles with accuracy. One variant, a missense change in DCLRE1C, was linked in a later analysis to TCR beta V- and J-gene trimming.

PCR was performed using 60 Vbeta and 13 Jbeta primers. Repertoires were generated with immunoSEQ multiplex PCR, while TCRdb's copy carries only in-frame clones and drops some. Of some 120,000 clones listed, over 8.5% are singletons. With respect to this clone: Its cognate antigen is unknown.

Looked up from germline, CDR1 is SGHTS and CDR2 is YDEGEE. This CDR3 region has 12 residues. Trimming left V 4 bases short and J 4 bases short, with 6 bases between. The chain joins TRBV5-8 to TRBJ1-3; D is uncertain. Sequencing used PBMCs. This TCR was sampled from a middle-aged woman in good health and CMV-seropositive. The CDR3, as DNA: TGTGCCAGCAGCGCTCAGGGAAACACCATATATTTT. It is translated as CASSAQGNTIYF. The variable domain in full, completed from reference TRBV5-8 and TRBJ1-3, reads EAGVTQSPTHLIKTRGQQATLRCSPISGHTSVYWYQQALGLGLQFLLWYDEGEERNRGNFPPRFSGRQFPNYSSELNVNALELEDSALYLCASSAQGNTIYFGEGSWLTVV.